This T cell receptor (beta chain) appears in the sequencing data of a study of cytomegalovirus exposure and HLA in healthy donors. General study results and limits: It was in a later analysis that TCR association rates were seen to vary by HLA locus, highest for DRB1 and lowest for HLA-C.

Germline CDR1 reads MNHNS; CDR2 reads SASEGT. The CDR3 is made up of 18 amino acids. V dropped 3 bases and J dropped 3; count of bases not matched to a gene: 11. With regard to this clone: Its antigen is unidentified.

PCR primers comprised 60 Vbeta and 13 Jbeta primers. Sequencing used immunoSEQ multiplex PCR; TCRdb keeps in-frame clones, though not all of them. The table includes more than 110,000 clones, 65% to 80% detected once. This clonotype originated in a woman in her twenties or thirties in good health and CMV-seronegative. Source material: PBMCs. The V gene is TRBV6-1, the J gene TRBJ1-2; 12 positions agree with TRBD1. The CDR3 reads CASSDHRDRGPLHYGYTF. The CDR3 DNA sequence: TGTGCCAGCAGTGACCACCGGGACAGGGGGCCTCTCCACTATGGCTACACCTTC.